These 28 T cell receptor beta chains share one sample of origin, sequenced in a study of cytomegalovirus exposure and HLA in healthy donors. PCR was performed using 60 Vbeta and 13 Jbeta primers. Generated by immunoSEQ multiplex PCR, the TCRdb table keeps only in-frame clones and is missing some. The sample records some 200,000 clones, 80% to 85% being singletons. Sequencing was done on a sample of PBMCs. The receptors derive from a man aged 35 to 55 in good health and CMV-seropositive.

This clone appeared a single time. This chain joins TRBV7-9 and TRBJ1-6; TRBD1 aligns across 9 bases. The CDR3 is 15 residues long. The germline V gene has CDR1 SEHNR and CDR2 FQNEAQ (reference sequence). V shed 4 bases and J 8 bases; nucleotides not matched to a gene: 6. The CDR3 loop reads CASSYRDRADSPLHF. The DNA of the CDR3 is TGTGCCAGCAGCTACCGGGACAGGGCCGATTCACCCCTCCACTTT.

The chain carries TRBV6-4 and TRBJ2-3, with 11 bases lining up with TRBD2. The germline V gene encodes CDR1 MRHNA and CDR2 SNTAGT. V dropped 5 bases and J dropped 1; count of bases not matched to a gene: 2. This CDR3 is 15 amino acids long. The CDR3 region is CASSSTSGGTDTQYF. The CDR3 nucleotides read TGTGCCAGCAGTTCGACTAGCGGGGGCACAGATACGCAGTATTTT.

V is TRBV10-3 and J is TRBJ2-1, with 13 bases matching TRBD2. Looked up from germline, CDR1 is ENHRY and CDR2 is SYGVKD. CDR3 length equals 16 residues. The V gene end was trimmed by 2 bases and the J gene end by 7 bases; junction bases not matched to a gene: 5. The DNA for the CDR3 is TGTGCCATCAGTGAGACTACTAGCGGGGGGGCAAATGAGCAGTTCTTC. It yields the protein CAISETTSGGANEQFF.

This rearrangement joins TRBV13 to TRBJ1-2; possible D gene TRBD1, 5 bases. Germline values: CDR1 PRHDT, CDR2 FYEKMQ (reference sequence). With 5 bases removed from V and 7 bases from J, the gap between germline ends came to 11 bases. This CDR3 is 12 amino acids long. DNA of the CDR3: TGTGCCAGCAGCGCCCGGGGGGTTGGCTACACCTTC. Its translation is CASSARGVGYTF.

The rearrangement joins TRBV12-5 to TRBJ2-7; D may be TRBD2 (6 bases). CDR3 length: 14 amino acids. CDR1 is LGHNT and CDR2 is FRNRAP in the germline V gene. With 7 bases removed from V and 5 bases from J, the gap between germline ends came to 18 bases. CDR3 sequence reads: CASALGGRGHEQYF. The CDR3 region has the DNA TGTGCTAGTGCCCTTGGAGGGCGCGGACACGAGCAGTACTTC.

The CDR3 DNA follows: TGTGCCAGCAGCTTCCTACAGGGGGCTGAAGGCTACACCTTC. Translation: CASSFLQGAEGYTF. The V and J genes are TRBV5-6 and TRBJ1-2, with 9 bases that match TRBD1. Unmatched junction bases numbered 7, after V lost 2 bases and J lost 8 bases. This CDR3 has 14 residues. Germline assignment: CDR1 SGHDT and CDR2 YYEEEE.

This rearrangement joins TRBV5-4 to TRBJ2-7, with a weak D call TRBD1 (6 bases). The CDR3 runs 15 residues. Deletions cut 4 bases from V and 0 bases from J, with 14 bases between. Germline V gene data show CDR1 as SGHNT and CDR2 as YYREEE (reference sequence). CDR3 sequence reads: CASSTSRDNSYEQYF. The DNA for the CDR3 is TGTGCCAGCAGCACATCAAGGGACAACTCCTACGAGCAGTACTTC.

The chain is built from TRBV10-3 and TRBJ2-1; D gene ambiguous. From germline, CDR1 is ENHRY and CDR2 SYGVKD. This CDR3 is built from 13 residues. V was cut by 3 bases and J by 10 bases, with 13 bases left in between. The CDR3 protein is CAISDSPLGEQFF. DNA for the CDR3: TGTGCCATCAGTGATTCTCCGTTGGGCGAGCAGTTCTTC.

The genes are TRBV30 and TRBJ2-2, with D possibly TRBD2 on 6 matching bases. The CDR3 contains 13 residues. CDR1 and CDR2 from the germline V gene are GTSNPN and SVGIG (reference sequence). The CDR3 DNA follows: TGTGCTCTCGGGGAGCGGAGGGCCGGGGAGCTGTTTTTT. This sequence encodes CALGERRAGELFF.

V gene TRBV6-6 combines with J gene TRBJ2-7; D uncertain. This CDR3 contains 14 residues. Trimming shortened V by 0 bases and J by 4 bases, and 10 bases separated the two germline ends. In germline, CDR1 is MNHNY, CDR2 SVGAGI (reference sequence). CDR3 coding DNA: TGTGCCAGCAGTTACTCGAACTATGGGTACGAGCAGTACTTC. It yields the protein CASSYSNYGYEQYF.

The chain combines TRBV28 with TRBJ1-4; TRBD1 agrees at 7 bases. Unmatched junction bases numbered 6, after V lost 7 bases and J lost 4 bases. Germline V CDR1 and CDR2: MDHEN, SYDVKM. CDR3 size: 14 residues. In DNA, the CDR3 is TGTGCCAGCACTAAGACAGGGTATAATGAAAAACTGTTTTTT. It is translated as CASTKTGYNEKLFF.

This clone came up once. The chain has TRBV4-3 and TRBJ2-7; the D is unclear. Trimming stripped 0 bases from V and 6 bases from J, with 15 bases between. CDR3 length equals 15 residues. Germline V CDR1 and CDR2: LGHNA, YSLEER. The CDR3, as DNA: TGCGCCAGCAGCCAAGATTTTCGGGTTTCGTCCGAGCAGTACTTC. Its protein product is CASSQDFRVSSEQYF.

This clone was detected once. The rearrangement uses TRBV29-1 and TRBJ1-2, with 10 bases identical to TRBD1. Trimming cost V 6 bases and J 4 bases; bases outside gene matches: 5. This CDR3 has 13 residues. Germline V CDR1 and CDR2: SQVTM, ANQGSEA. In DNA form, the CDR3 reads TGCAGCGTAGGGACAGGGGAGAGCTATGGCTACACCTTC. Amino acids: CSVGTGESYGYTF.

This clone showed up just once. The gene calls are TRBV11-2 and TRBJ2-3; D perhaps matches TRBD1 (5 bases). The CDR3 spans 16 residues. In germline, CDR1 is SGHAT, CDR2 FQNNGV. V gave up 0 bases and J gave up 0 bases, with 10 bases separating them. The CDR3 loop reads CASSLELGVSTDTQYF. The CDR3 nucleotides read TGTGCCAGCAGCTTAGAATTAGGGGTCAGCACAGATACGCAGTATTTT.

The V call is TRBV4-3, the J call TRBJ2-1, with 10 bases fitting TRBD2. The CDR3 totals 18 residues. From germline, CDR1 is LGHNA and CDR2 YSLEER. V dropped 0 bases and J dropped 2; count of bases not matched to a gene: 7. The chain's CDR3 is CASSQDWSGGVAYNEQFF. The CDR3 coding sequence is TGCGCCAGCAGCCAAGATTGGAGCGGGGGGGTCGCCTACAATGAGCAGTTCTTC.

This chain uses TRBV10-3 with TRBJ2-5; possible D gene TRBD1, 5 bases. The germline CDR1 and CDR2 sequences are ENHRY and SYGVKD. Trimming left V 0 bases short and J 2 bases short, with 7 bases between. This CDR3 is 14 amino acids long. The CDR3 loop is CAISESGQQETQYF. The DNA of the CDR3 is TGTGCCATCAGTGAGTCTGGACAACAAGAGACCCAGTACTTC.

CDR3 in amino acids: CASSQIQGKFQSALHF. CDR3 nucleotide sequence: TGCGCCAGCAGCCAAATCCAGGGGAAATTCCAGTCCGCACTCCACTTT. This chain links TRBV4-3 with TRBJ1-6, with D possibly being TRBD1 (6 bases). CDR3 size: 16 residues. Germline V gene lookup returns CDR1 LGHNA and CDR2 YSLEER. Trimming cost V 2 bases and J 16 bases, with 24 bases left between them.

CDR3 sequence (DNA): TGCAGCGTTGAAGGGCGGAAACAAGAGACCCAGTACTTC. It specifies CSVEGRKQETQYF. This chain uses TRBV29-1 with TRBJ2-5; D is unresolved. The CDR3 has 13 residues. CDR1 is SQVTM and CDR2 is ANQGSEA in the germline V gene. The ends were cut back, 1 base at V and 2 bases at J, with 8 bases in the middle.

The chain has TRBV27 and TRBJ2-4; the D gene is possibly TRBD1 (7 bases). CDR3 size: 17 residues. Trimming pared 5 bases from V and 0 bases from J, leaving 17 bases between. Germline V gene lookup returns CDR1 MNHEY and CDR2 SMNVEV (reference sequence). The CDR3 reads CASSTNYRGLAKNIQYF. The CDR3 DNA reads as TGTGCCAGCAGTACCAATTACAGGGGACTAGCCAAAAACATTCAGTACTTC.

The rearrangement joins TRBV5-1 to TRBJ2-3; no firm D call. The CDR3 totals 14 residues. Germline V gives CDR1 SGHRS, CDR2 YFSETQ. Trimming removed 2 bases from V and 5 bases from J, with 12 bases in between. The CDR3 sequence is CASSFRQVGDTQYF. In DNA form, the CDR3 reads TGCGCCAGCAGCTTCCGGCAGGTAGGAGATACGCAGTATTTT.

This chain connects TRBV9 to TRBJ2-3; 9 bases agree with TRBD2. The CDR3 length is 15 residues. Trimming took 4 bases from V and 3 from J; bases not matched to a gene: 6. From germline, CDR1 is SGDLS and CDR2 YYNGEE. CDR3 residues: CASSPEGLATDTQYF. As DNA, the CDR3 is TGTGCCAGCAGCCCCGAGGGACTAGCTACAGATACGCAGTATTTT. Drawing the rest from reference TRBV9 and TRBJ2-3, the complete variable domain is DSGVTQTPKHLITATGQRVTLRCSPRSGDLSVYWYQQSLDQGLQFLIQYYNGEERAKGNILERFSAQQFPDLHSELNLSSLELGDSALYFCASSPEGLATDTQYFGPGTRLTVL.

This clone was recorded a few times. The genes are TRBV15 and TRBJ2-4, with a weak D call TRBD1 (5 bases). Deletions cut 0 bases from V and 0 bases from J, with 21 bases between. The CDR3 is made up of 20 amino acids. CDR1 and CDR2 (germline): LNHNV, YYDKDF (reference sequence). The CDR3 bases are TGTGCCACCAGCAGAGATAATTTGGGTACAGGAACCCTAGCCAAAAACATTCAGTACTTC. This encodes CATSRDNLGTGTLAKNIQYF.

The J gene is TRBJ1-5, the V gene TRBV7-8, with 8 bases aligning to TRBD1. V dropped 1 base and J dropped 5; count of bases not matched to a gene: 7. CDR1 and CDR2 (germline): SGHVS, FQNEAQ. The CDR3 has 16 amino acids. The CDR3 is CASSLVGQVNHQPQHF. The CDR3 nucleotides read TGTGCCAGCAGCTTAGTGGGACAGGTAAACCATCAGCCCCAGCATTTT.

The rearrangement uses TRBV2 and TRBJ2-3, with 7 bases fitting TRBD1. V lost 6 bases and J lost 2; bases outside the gene matches: 5. The V gene's germline CDR1 is SNHLY and CDR2 FYNNEI. The CDR3 length is 14 residues. CDR3 sequence reads: CASSVGTATDTQYF. The CDR3 DNA reads TGTGCCAGCAGCGTTGGGACAGCCACAGATACGCAGTATTTT.

The chain is built from TRBV25-1 and TRBJ1-5; a weak D match, TRBD1 (6 bases). Trimming took 2 bases from V and 2 from J, leaving 16 bases between them. The CDR3 runs 17 residues. The germline V gene encodes CDR1 MGHDK and CDR2 SYGVNS. CDR3 coding DNA: TGTGCCAGCAGTGAAGGTACAGGGCTGGTGGGCAATCAGCCCCAGCATTTT. Amino acids: CASSEGTGLVGNQPQHF.

This clone occurred a few times. This chain connects TRBV30 to TRBJ2-3; D possibly corresponds to TRBD1 (5 bases). This CDR3 is 12 amino acids long. CDR1 GTSNPN and CDR2 SVGIG come from the germline V gene (reference sequence). V lost 0 bases and J lost 6, with 7 bases in between. CDR3 coding DNA: TGTGCCTGGAGTGTACAGGAGGATACGCAGTATTTT. Its translation: CAWSVQEDTQYF.

This clone was recorded a few times. This chain connects TRBV12-1 to TRBJ2-4; TRBD2 reflects the table's D call only, with no check against the DNA. TRBV12-1 corresponds to a pseudogene. The CDR3 extends over 17 amino acids. As DNA, the CDR3 is TGTGCCAGCAGTCCGCGCAGCGGGGGGGCCGGGCCGAACATTCAGTACTTC. Protein sequence: CASSPRSGGAGPNIQYF.

This sequence joins TRBV12-5 and TRBJ1-1; D gene ambiguous. V was cut by 8 bases and J by 0 bases, with 10 bases left in between. Germline values: CDR1 LGHNT, CDR2 FRNRAP. The CDR3 runs to 13 residues. In DNA, the CDR3 is TGTGCTAGTTCGGTCTCTTTGAACACTGAAGCTTTCTTT. This gives the protein CASSVSLNTEAFF.